This T cell receptor (beta chain) was sequenced for a study of CD8+ T cells in alopecia areata (dated by TCRdb to between 2018 and 2020). Some background on the complete study: To study T cell clonal expansion in alopecia areata, the researchers applied high-throughput TCRbeta sequencing to both the C3H/HeJ mouse model and human patients. RNA was extracted with the PAXgene miRNA kit for fixed scalp, the miRNeasy kit for PBMCs, and the RNeasy kit for mouse skin. TCRbeta CDR3 regions were amplified by immunoSEQ multiplex PCR with 35 Vbeta forward and 13 Jbeta reverse primers. Scalp clonality was compared among normal scalp (n=4), patchy alopecia areata scalp (n=8), and alopecia totalis/universalis scalp (n=8). On the human side, TCRbeta sequencing was run on scalp tissue and on sorted CD4+ and CD8+ peripheral blood T cells from healthy controls and from alopecia areata patients with either patchy or totalis/universalis disease.

The germline V gene (reference sequence) specifies GTSNPN as CDR1 and SVGIG as CDR2. The trim is 0 bases for V and 9 bases for J, with a gap of 18 bases between the germline ends. The CDR3 runs 15 residues from the cysteine to the phenylalanine. Only the CDR3 region is kept as DNA, spanning 45 bases read in frame from base 1. After PBMCs were isolated by density centrifugation and stained for CD3, CD4 and CD8, a FACSAria was used to sort CD4+ and CD8+ T cells. Scalp biopsies and blood samples were obtained from unaffected controls. What the study reported, not specific to this receptor: Resident alphabeta T cells in normal human skin are also sequenced, complicating scalp TCR repertoire analysis, unlike mouse skin dominated by gammadelta T cells. Higher clonality and more expanded CD8+ clones were observed in lesional scalp than in normal scalp, particularly in alopecia totalis/universalis, a finding suggestive of antigenic drive. TCR sequences shared between patients were less clear than in mice, possibly partly because of HLA diversity in the patient population.

Concerning this clone itself: What this receptor recognizes is not known. No base quality information exists; no much larger clone differs at one position.

The library was built by means of the immunoSEQ multiplex PCR assay. RNA was extracted from all samples and reverse transcribed into cDNA as template for TCR sequencing. SuperScript III was used to make first-strand cDNA, primed with a 2:1 mix of oligo-dT and random hexamers. A synthetic immune receptor repertoire was used to assess amplification bias, and residual bias was removed computationally. Under the source paper's analysis protocol: After raw reads were preprocessed to remove errors, the CDR3 was defined following IMGT conventions as running from the conserved cysteine to phenylalanine. Clonality was computed by normalizing Shannon entropy by log2 of the number of productive unique TCRs and subtracting the result from 1. Scalp TCRbeta sequences were cross-referenced with sorted blood CD4 and CD8 repertoires so that the CD4 or CD8 identity of scalp clones could be inferred. The clones in this table, taken by TCRdb from immuneACCESS, are in-frame only. Not every clone is retained; where verified, under half of the shortfall comes from an unresolved V gene, and the cause of the rest is unknown. V and J calls and clone size are as listed in that table; D and trimming were resolved from the DNA. Here the sample has 150,000 to 200,000 clones; 50% to 60% occur a single time. The ten largest account for over 4% of the sample.

This receptor was obtained from a human donor in good health. The chain is made from TRBV30 and TRBJ2-4; possibly the D gene is TRBD1, per 6 matching bases. Sequenced sample: CD4+ T cells sorted from blood. The DNA sequence reads TGTGCCTGGAGTGTGAGGGGGACAACACTGGGCATTCAGTACTTC. Translated, this gives CAWSVRGTTLGIQYF.